These 10 T cell receptor beta chains originate from one sample sequenced in a study of breast tumors, draining lymph nodes, adjacent tissues. TCRdb redid the calling of the multiplex PCR reads with MiXCR, one entry per CDR3 protein. The repertoire includes approximately 100,000 distinct CDR3 sequences, 20% to 25% of them detected once, and roughly 1.2% sits in the top ten. Samples came from axillary lymph nodes draining the breast cancer. Sequencing used axillary lymph node tissue. These TCRs come from a female donor with breast cancer. Some clones in this sample may be carry-over from other donors' samples.

This clonotype was counted ten times or more. This chain connects TRBV18 to TRBJ2-5; D possibly corresponds to TRBD1 (6 bases). The CDR3 spans 13 residues. Germline V gene lookup returns CDR1 KGHSH and CDR2 LQKENI. With 6 bases removed from V and 2 bases from J, the gap between germline ends came to 10 bases. The CDR3: CASSLGQQETQYF. For the CDR3, the DNA is TGTGCCAGCTCGCTTGGACAGCAAGAGACCCAGTACTTC.

As to this clonotype: With a much larger clone just one base away, this may be a read error. For the CDR3, the DNA is TGTGCCAGCAGCGGGGGGACCGCCGTCCAGCTCTATGGCTGCACCTTC. Its translation is CASSGGTAVQLYGCTF. The gene calls are TRBV5-6 and TRBJ1-2; a weak D match, TRBD1 (5 bases). This CDR3 contains 16 residues. Per the germline V gene, CDR1 is SGHDT and CDR2 is YYEEEE.

This clonotype has a count of ten or more. The chain is built from TRBV19 and TRBJ1-6; 8 nucleotides line up with TRBD1. Germline loops: CDR1 LNHDA, CDR2 SQIVND (reference sequence). V trimming: 7 bases; J trimming: 7 bases; junction bases outside the gene matches: 9. CDR3 length: 15 residues. CDR3 sequence: CASKGGQAENSPLHF. The CDR3 DNA reads as TGTGCCAGTAAAGGGGGACAGGCTGAAAATTCACCCCTCCACTTT.

This clonotype was observed at least ten times. The rearrangement links TRBV15 to TRBJ2-2, with 7 nucleotides matching TRBD1. V gave up 5 bases and J gave up 0 bases; unmatched junction bases: 3. Germline V CDR1 and CDR2: LNHNV, YYDKDF (reference sequence). The CDR3 contains 15 residues. The CDR3 bases are TGTGCCACCAGCGAGGACAGGTCGAACACCGGGGAGCTGTTTTTT. Its protein is CATSEDRSNTGELFF.

This clonotype was seen many times. The chain employs TRBV20-1 and TRBJ1-3; tentatively, D is TRBD1 (5 bases). This CDR3 has 12 amino acids. Germline-derived CDR1 and CDR2 are DFQATT and SNEGSKA (reference sequence). V shed 1 base and J shed 8 bases, with 9 bases lying between them. The DNA of the CDR3 is TGCAGTGCTAGAGGCGTAGGGGACACCATATATTTT. Translated, it gives CSARGVGDTIYF.

The rearrangement links TRBV5-4 to TRBJ2-5; D may be TRBD1 or TRBD2 (5 bases each). Germline V gene sequence: CDR1 SGHNT, CDR2 YYREEE (reference sequence). This CDR3 has 13 amino acids. V was trimmed by 9 bases and J by 4 bases, leaving 16 bases between them. The CDR3 sequence is CATRGGALETQYF. The CDR3 bases are TGTGCCACACGGGGCGGCGCGTTAGAGACCCAGTACTTC.

The chain carries TRBV4-1 and TRBJ1-2; no firm D call. This CDR3 comprises 14 residues. V was shortened by 4 bases and J by 7 bases, with 16 bases between the two germline ends. Germline V gene sequence: CDR1 MGHRA, CDR2 YSYEKL. The CDR3 DNA is TGCGCCAGCAGCCCGAGGGAGGGCCCCTTTGGCTACACCTTC. Translating gives CASSPREGPFGYTF.

This clonotype was counted ten times or more. The chain couples TRBV3-1 to TRBJ2-7; TRBD1 is a possible D gene (5 bases). The CDR3 totals 14 residues. V was pared by 3 bases and J by 7 bases, with 16 bases between. The V gene's germline CDR1 is LGHDT and CDR2 YNNKEL (reference sequence). The CDR3 nucleotides are TGTGCCAGCAGCCAGGGGCCTTCCCCGAAAGAGCAGTACTTC. It encodes CASSQGPSPKEQYF.

A remark on this clonotype: One base away lies a much larger clone, so this may be a sequencing read error. The genes are TRBV18 and TRBJ2-5; no clear D. CDR1 is KGHSH and CDR2 is LQKENI in the germline V gene. Trimming took 9 bases from V and 2 from J, leaving 13 bases between them. This CDR3 contains 13 residues. In nucleotides, the CDR3 is TGTGCCAGTCCACCAGTGTTGCAAGAGACCCAGTACTTC. Amino acid sequence: CASPPVLQETQYF.

The sample holds many counts of this clonotype. The chain joins TRBV7-9 to TRBJ1-4; 8 nucleotides line up with TRBD1. This CDR3 contains 16 residues. V dropped 6 bases and J dropped 8; count of bases not matched to a gene: 14. From germline, CDR1 is SEHNR and CDR2 FQNEAQ (reference sequence). The chain's CDR3 is CASSFFAAGGTEKLFF. The CDR3 DNA follows: TGTGCCAGCAGTTTTTTCGCGGCAGGGGGCACAGAAAAACTGTTTTTT.